Included here is one T cell receptor (beta chain) sequence, with context. Ipilimumab, 1 mg/kg, started 14 to 28 days after autologous transplant. Patients received nivolumab 3 mg/kg at weeks 1, 4, 7, 10, then fortnightly to week 26. These data belong to a study of ipilimumab plus nivolumab after autologous stem cell transplantation. Study at large: Median doses per patient: a few ipilimumab, about 8 nivolumab.

This CDR3 is 15 amino acids long. The V gene end was trimmed by 9 bases and the J gene end by 4 bases; junction bases not matched to a gene: 14. CDR1 and CDR2 from the germline V gene are LNHDA and SQIVND (reference sequence). Using immunoSEQ multiplex PCR, the repertoire was profiled, and TCRdb retains in-frame clones only, with some absent. The data show some 40,000 clones, approximately 92% seen once. This receptor was obtained from a male donor with multiple myeloma. The specimen comprised PBMCs, sampled in a trial of ipilimumab plus nivolumab as post-transplant consolidation. The genes are TRBV19 and TRBJ2-7; TRBD1 matches at 8 bases. The CDR3 nucleotides read TGTGCCAGCGCGGAAAGAGGACAGGGAGGATACGAGCAGTACTTC. This encodes CASAERGQGGYEQYF.